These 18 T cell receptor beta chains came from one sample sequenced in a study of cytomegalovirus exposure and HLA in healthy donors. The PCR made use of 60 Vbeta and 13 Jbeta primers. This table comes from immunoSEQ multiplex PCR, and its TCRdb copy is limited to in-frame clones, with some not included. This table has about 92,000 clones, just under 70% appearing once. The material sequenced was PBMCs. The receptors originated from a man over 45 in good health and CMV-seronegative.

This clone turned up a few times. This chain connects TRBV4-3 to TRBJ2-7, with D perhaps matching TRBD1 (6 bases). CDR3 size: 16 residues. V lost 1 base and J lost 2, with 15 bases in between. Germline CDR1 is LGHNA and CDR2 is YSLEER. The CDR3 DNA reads TGCGCCAGCAGCCAAGCTAAGGGGGAGAAAACCTACGAGCAGTACGTC. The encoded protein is CASSQAKGEKTYEQYV.

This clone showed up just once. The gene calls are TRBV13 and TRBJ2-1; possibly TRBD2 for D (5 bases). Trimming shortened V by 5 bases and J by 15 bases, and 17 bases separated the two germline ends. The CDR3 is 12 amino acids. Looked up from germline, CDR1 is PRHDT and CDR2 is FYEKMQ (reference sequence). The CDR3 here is CASSPQRRPPFF. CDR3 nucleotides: TGTGCCAGCAGCCCCCAGCGGCGCCCACCGTTCTTC.

The CDR3: CASSESTMAGSGNTIYF. The CDR3 DNA sequence: TGTGCCAGCAGTGAAAGCACAATGGCAGGGTCGGGAAACACCATATATTTT. This chain joins TRBV6-1 and TRBJ1-3, with TRBD1 as a possible D gene (5 bases). CDR1 is MNHNS and CDR2 is SASEGT in the germline V gene. This CDR3 has 17 residues. V was clipped by 2 bases and J by 4 bases, with 18 bases between them.

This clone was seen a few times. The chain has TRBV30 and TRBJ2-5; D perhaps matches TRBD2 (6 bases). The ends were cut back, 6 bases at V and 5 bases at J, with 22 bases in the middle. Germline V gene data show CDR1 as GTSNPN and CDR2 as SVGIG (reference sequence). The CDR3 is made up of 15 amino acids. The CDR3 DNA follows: TGTGCCTGTGCGCATATGAGCGGAGGGGAGGAGACCCAGTACTTC. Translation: CACAHMSGGEETQYF.

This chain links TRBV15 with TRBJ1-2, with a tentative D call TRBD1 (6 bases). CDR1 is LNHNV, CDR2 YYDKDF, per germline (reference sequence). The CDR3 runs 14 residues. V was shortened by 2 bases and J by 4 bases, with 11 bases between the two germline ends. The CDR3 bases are TGTGCCACCAGCAGATCCAACAGGGCCTATGGCTACACCTTC. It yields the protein CATSRSNRAYGYTF.

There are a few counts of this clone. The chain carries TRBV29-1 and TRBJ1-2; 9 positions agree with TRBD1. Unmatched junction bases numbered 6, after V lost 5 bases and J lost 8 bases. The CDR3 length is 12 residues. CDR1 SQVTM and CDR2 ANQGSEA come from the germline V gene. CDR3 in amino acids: CSVLQGARGYTF. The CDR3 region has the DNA TGCAGCGTTCTACAGGGGGCGCGGGGCTACACCTTC.

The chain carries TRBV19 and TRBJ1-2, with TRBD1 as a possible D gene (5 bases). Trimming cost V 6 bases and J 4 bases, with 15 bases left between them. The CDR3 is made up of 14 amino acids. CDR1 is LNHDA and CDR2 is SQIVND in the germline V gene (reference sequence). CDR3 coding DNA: TGTGCCAGTAGATTCCAGGGTCTGGGCTATGGCTACACCTTC. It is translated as CASRFQGLGYGYTF.

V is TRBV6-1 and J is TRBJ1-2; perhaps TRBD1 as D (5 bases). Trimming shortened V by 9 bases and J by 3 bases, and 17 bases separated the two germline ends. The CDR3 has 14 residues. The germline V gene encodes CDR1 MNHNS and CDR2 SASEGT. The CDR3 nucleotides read TGTGCCAGTGACGTCCTGCGGGGGGACTATGGCTACACCTTC. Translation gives CASDVLRGDYGYTF.

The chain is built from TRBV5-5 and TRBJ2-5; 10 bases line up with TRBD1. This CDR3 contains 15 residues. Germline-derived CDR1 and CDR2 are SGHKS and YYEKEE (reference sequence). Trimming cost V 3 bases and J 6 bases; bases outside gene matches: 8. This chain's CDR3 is CASSSGTGVGKTQYF. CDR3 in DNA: TGTGCCAGCAGCTCCGGGACAGGGGTCGGCAAGACCCAGTACTTC.

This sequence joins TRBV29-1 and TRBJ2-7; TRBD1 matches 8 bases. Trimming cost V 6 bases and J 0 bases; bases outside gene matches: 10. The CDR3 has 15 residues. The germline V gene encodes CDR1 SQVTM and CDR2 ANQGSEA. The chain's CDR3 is CSVLKLDRVSYEQYF. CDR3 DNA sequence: TGCAGCGTCCTAAAACTGGACAGGGTCTCCTACGAGCAGTACTTC.

The CDR3 DNA follows: TGTGCCATCAGCGCCGCCCCGGGACAGGGGGACAATGAGCAGTTCTTC. Translating gives CAISAAPGQGDNEQFF. The chain employs TRBV10-3 and TRBJ2-1; TRBD1 aligns across 11 bases. J lost 5 bases, V lost 6 bases, and 9 bases had no gene match. The CDR3 contains 16 residues. Germline assignment: CDR1 ENHRY and CDR2 SYGVKD.

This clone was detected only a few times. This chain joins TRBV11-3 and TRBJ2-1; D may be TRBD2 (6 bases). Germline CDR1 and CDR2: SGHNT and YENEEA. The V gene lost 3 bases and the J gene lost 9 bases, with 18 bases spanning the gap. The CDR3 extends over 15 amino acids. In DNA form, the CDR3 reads TGTGCCAGCAGCTTCGCGGGGACTGACGGTGTTGAGCAGTTCTTC. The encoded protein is CASSFAGTDGVEQFF.

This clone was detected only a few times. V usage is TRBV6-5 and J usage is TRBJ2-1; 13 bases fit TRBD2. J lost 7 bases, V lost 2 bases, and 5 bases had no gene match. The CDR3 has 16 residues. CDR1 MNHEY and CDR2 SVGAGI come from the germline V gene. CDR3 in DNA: TGTGCCAGCAGTTACACAGGACTAGCGGGAGCAAATGAGCAGTTCTTC. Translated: CASSYTGLAGANEQFF.

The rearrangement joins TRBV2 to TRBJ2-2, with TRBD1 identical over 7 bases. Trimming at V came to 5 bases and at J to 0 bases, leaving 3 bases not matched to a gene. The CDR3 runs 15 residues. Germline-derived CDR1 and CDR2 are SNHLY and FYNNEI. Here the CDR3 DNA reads TGTGCCAGCAGTAGCGACAGGGCGAACACCGGGGAGCTGTTTTTT. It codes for CASSSDRANTGELFF.

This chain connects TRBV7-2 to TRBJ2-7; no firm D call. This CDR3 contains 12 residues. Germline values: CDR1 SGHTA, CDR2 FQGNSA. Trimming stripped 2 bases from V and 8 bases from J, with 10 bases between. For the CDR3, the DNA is TGTGCCAGCAGCTTACAGTTCCGCCAGCAGTACTTC. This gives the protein CASSLQFRQQYF.

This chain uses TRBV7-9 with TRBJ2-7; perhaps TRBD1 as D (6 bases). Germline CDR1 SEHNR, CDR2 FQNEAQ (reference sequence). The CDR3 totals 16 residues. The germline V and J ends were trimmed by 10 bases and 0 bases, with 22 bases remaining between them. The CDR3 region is CATSPGRGQNSYEQYF. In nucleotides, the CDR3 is TGTGCCACCTCGCCGGGCCGGGGACAAAACTCCTACGAGCAGTACTTC.

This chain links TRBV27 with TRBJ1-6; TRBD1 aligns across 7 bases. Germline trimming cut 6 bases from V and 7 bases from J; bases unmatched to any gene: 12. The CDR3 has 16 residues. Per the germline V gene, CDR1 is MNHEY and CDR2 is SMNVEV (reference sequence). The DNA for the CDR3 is TGTGCCAGCAGCCTAGTGACAGGGTTCGGGAATTCACCCCTCCACTTT. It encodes CASSLVTGFGNSPLHF.

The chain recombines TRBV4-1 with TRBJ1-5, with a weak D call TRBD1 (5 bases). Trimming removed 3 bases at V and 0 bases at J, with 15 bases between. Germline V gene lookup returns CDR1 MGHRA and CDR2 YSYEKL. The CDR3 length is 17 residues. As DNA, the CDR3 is TGCGCCAGCAGCCAGGGCTCAGGGTTGAATAGCAATCAGCCCCAGCATTTT. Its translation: CASSQGSGLNSNQPQHF.